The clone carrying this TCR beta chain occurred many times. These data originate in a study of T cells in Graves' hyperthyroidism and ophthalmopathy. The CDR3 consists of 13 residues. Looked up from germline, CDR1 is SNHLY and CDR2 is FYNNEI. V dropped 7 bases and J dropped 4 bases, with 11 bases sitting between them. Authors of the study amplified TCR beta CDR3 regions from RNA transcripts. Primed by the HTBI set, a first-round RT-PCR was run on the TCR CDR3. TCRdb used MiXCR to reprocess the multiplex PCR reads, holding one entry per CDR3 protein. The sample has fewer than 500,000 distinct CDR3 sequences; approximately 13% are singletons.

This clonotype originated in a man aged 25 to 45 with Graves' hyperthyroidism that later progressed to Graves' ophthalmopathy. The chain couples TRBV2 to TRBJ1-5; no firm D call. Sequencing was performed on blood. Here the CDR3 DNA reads TGTGCCAGCACCAGCGAGGGTAATCAGCCCCAGCATTTT. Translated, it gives CASTSEGNQPQHF.